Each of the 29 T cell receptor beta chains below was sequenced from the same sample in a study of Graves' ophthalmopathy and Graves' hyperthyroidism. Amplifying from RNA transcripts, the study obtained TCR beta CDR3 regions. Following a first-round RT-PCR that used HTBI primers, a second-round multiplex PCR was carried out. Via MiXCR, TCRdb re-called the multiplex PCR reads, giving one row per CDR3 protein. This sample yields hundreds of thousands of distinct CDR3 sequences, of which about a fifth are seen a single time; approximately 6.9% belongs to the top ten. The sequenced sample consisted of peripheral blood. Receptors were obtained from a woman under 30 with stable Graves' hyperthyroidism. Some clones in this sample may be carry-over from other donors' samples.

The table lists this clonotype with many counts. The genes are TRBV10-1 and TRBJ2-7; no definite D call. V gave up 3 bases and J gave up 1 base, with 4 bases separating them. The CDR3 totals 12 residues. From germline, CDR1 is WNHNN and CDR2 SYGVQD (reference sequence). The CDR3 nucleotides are TGCGCCAGCAGTGAAGGTTCCTACGAGCAGTACTTC. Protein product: CASSEGSYEQYF.

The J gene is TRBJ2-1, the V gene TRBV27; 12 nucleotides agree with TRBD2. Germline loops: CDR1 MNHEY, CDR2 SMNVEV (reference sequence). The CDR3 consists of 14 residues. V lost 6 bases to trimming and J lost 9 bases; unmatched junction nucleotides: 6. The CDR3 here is CASSLAGGPGEQFF. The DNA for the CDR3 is TGTGCCAGCAGCCTAGCGGGGGGGCCGGGTGAGCAGTTCTTC.

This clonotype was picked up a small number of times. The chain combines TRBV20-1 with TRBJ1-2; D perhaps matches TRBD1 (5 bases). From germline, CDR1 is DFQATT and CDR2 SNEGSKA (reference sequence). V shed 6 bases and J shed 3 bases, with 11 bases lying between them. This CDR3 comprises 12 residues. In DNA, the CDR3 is TGCAGTGCGCAGATGGGGGACTATGGCTACACCTTC. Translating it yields CSAQMGDYGYTF.

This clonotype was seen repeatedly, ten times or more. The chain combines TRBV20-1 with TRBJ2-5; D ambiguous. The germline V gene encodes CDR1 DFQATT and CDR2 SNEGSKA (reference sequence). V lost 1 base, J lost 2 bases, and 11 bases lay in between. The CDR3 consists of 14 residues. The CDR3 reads CSARARVGQETQYF. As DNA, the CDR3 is TGCAGTGCTAGAGCGCGCGTGGGGCAAGAGACCCAGTACTTC.

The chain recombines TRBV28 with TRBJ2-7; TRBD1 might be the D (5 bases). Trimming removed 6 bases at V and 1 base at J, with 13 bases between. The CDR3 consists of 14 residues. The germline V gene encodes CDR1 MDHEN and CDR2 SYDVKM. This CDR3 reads CASSPHRSSYEQYF. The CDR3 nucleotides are TGTGCCAGCAGCCCTCACAGGAGTTCCTACGAGCAGTACTTC. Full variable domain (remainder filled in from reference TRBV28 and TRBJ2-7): DVKVTQSSRYLVKRTGEKVFLECVQDMDHENMFWYRQDPGLGLRLIYFSYDVKMKEKGDIPEGYSVSREKKERFSLILESASTNQTSMYLCASSPHRSSYEQYFGPGTRLTVT.

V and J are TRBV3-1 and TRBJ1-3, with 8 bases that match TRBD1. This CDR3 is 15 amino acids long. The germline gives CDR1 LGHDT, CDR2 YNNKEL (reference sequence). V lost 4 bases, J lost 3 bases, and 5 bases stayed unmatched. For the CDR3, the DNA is TGTGCCAGCAGCCTGGACAGGGTCCGTGGAAACACCATATATTTT. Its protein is CASSLDRVRGNTIYF.

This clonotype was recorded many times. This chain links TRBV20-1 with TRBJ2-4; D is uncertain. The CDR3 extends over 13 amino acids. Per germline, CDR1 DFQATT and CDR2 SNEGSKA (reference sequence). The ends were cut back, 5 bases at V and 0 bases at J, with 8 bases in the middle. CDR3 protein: CSAYDIAKNIQYF. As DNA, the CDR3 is TGCAGTGCTTACGATATAGCCAAAAACATTCAGTACTTC.

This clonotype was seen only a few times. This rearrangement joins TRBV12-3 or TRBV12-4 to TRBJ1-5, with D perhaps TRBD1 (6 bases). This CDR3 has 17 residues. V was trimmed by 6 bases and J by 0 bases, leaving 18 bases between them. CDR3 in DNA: TGTGCCAGCAGGGCTACAGGGAGCAGGCGTAGCAATCAGCCCCAGCATTTT. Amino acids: CASRATGSRRSNQPQHF.

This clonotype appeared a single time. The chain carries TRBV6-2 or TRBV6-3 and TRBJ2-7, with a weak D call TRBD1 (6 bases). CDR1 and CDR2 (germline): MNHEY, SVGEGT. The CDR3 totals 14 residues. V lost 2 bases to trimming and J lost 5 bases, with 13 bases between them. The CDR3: CASSYRITGNEQYF. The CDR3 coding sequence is TGTGCCAGCAGTTACCGTATCACAGGGAACGAGCAGTACTTC.

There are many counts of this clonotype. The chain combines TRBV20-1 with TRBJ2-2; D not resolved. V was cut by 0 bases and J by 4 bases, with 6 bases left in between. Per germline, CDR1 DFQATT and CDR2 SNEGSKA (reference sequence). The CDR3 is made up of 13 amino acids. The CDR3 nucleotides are TGCAGTGCTAGAGAGACCGTCACCGGGGAGCTGTTTTTT. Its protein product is CSARETVTGELFF.

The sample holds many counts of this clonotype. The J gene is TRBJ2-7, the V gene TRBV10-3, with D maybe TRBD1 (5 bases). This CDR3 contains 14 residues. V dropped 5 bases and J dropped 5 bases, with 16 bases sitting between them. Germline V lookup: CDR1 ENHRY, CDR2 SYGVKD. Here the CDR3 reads CAISRQGGQDEQYF. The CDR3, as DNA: TGTGCCATCAGTCGGCAGGGTGGCCAGGACGAGCAGTACTTC.

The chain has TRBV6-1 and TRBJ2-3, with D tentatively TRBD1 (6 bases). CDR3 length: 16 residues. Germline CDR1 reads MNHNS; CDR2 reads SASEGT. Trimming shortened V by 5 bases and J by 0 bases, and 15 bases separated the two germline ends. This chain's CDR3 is CASSKDRSLSTDTQYF. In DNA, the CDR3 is TGTGCCAGCAGTAAAGACAGGTCCCTAAGCACAGATACGCAGTATTTT.

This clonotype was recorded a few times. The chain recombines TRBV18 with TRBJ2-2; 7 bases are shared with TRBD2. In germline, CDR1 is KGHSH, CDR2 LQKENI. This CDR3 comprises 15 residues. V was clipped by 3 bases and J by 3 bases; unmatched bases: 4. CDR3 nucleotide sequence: TGTGCCAGCTCACCCGTCGCGGGAGACACCGGGGAGCTGTTTTTT. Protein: CASSPVAGDTGELFF.

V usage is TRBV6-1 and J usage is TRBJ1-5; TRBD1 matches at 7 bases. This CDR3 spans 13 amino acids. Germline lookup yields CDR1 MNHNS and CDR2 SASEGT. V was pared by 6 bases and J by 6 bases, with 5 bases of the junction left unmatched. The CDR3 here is CASSVQGFQPQHF. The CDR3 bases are TGTGCCAGCAGCGTACAGGGGTTTCAGCCCCAGCATTTT.

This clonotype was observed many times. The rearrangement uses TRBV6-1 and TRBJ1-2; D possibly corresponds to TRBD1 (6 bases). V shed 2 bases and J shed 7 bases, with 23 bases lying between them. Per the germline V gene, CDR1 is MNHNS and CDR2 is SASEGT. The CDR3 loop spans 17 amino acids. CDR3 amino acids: CASSESGYGGRDLGYTF. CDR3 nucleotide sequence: TGTGCCAGCAGTGAATCCGGGTATGGGGGGCGCGATCTTGGCTACACCTTC.

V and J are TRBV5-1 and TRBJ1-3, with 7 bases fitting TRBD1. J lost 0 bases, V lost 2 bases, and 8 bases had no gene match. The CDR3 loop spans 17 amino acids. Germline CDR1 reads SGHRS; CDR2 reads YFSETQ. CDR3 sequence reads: CASSFSDRSGSGNTIYF. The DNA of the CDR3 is TGCGCCAGCAGCTTTTCGGACAGGTCTGGCTCTGGAAACACCATATATTTT.

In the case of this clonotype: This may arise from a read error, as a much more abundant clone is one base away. In DNA, the CDR3 is TGTGCCGGCAGTCCCATCCTTGGGGGCAATCAGCCCCAGCATTTT. It translates to CAGSPILGGNQPQHF. J is TRBJ1-5 and V is TRBV28, with D uncertain. The CDR3 is 15 residues long. CDR1 MDHEN and CDR2 SYDVKM come from the germline V gene. The entire variable domain, with the rest obtained from reference TRBV28 and TRBJ1-5, is as follows: DVKVTQSSRYLVKRTGEKVFLECVQDMDHENMFWYRQDPGLGLRLIYFSYDVKMKEKGDIPEGYSVSREKKERFSLILESASTNQTSMYLCAGSPILGGNQPQHFGDGTRLSIL.

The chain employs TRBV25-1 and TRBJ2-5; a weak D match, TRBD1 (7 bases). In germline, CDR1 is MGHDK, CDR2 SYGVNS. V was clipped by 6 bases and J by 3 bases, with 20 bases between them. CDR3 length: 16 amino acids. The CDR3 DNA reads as TGTGCCAGCAGCCCAGGGGGAGGCGCGGGGAAAGAGACCCAGTACTTC. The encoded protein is CASSPGGGAGKETQYF. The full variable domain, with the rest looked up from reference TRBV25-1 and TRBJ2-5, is EADIYQTPRYLVIGTGKKITLECSQTMGHDKMYWYQQDPGMELHLIHYSYGVNSTEKGDLSSESTVSRIRTEHFPLTLESARPSHTSQYLCASSPGGGAGKETQYFGPGTRLLVL.

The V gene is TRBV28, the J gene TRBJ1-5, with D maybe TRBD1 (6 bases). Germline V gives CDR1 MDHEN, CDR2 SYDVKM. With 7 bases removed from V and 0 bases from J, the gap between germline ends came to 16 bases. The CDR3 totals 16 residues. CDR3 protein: CASTRIGGPSNQPQHF. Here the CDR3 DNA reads TGTGCCAGCACCCGAATAGGGGGGCCTAGCAATCAGCCCCAGCATTTT.

The CDR3 DNA is TGTGCCAGCAGTTCTTACCTCGGACAGGGGGCGTACCAAGAGACCCAGTACTTC. Translated: CASSSYLGQGAYQETQYF. The V gene is TRBV6-5, the J gene TRBJ2-5; 11 nucleotides match TRBD1. Germline V CDR1 and CDR2: MNHEY, SVGAGI. With V trimmed by 4 bases and J by 0 bases, 10 bases remained unmatched. The CDR3 sequence is 18 residues long.

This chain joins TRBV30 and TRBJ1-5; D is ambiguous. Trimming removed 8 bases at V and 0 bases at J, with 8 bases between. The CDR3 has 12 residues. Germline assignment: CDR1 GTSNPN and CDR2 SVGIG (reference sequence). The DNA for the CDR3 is TGTGCCGCACGGGATAGCAATCAGCCCCAGCATTTT. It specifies CAARDSNQPQHF.

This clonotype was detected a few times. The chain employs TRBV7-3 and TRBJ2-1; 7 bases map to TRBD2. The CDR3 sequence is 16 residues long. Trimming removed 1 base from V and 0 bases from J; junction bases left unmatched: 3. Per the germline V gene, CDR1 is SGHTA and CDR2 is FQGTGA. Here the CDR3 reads CASSLRTRSSYNEQFF. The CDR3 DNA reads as TGTGCCAGCAGCTTAAGGACTAGGAGCTCCTACAATGAGCAGTTCTTC.

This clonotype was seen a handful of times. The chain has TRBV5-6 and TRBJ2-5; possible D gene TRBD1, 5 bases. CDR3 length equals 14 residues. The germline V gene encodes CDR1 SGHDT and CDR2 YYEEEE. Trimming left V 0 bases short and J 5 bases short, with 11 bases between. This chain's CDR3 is CASSLATPGETQYF. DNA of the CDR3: TGTGCCAGCAGCTTGGCCACACCAGGGGAGACCCAGTACTTC.

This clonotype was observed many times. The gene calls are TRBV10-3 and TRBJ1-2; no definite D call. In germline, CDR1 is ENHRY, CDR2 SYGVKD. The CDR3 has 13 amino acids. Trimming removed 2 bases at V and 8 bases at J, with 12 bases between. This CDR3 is CAISESSGKGYTF. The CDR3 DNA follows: TGTGCCATCAGTGAGAGTTCCGGAAAAGGCTACACCTTC.

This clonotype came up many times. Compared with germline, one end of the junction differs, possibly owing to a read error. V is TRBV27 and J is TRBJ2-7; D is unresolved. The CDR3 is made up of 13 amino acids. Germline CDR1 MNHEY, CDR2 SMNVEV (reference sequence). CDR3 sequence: CTSSLRVPYEQYF. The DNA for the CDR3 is TGTACCAGCAGTTTACGGGTCCCCTACGAGCAGTACTTC.

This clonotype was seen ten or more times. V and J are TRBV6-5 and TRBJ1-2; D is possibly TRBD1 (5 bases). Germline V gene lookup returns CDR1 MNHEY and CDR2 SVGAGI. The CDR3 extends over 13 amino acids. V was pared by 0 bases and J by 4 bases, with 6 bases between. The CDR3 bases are TGTGCCAGCAGTTACTCGGGGACCTATGGCTACACCTTC. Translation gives CASSYSGTYGYTF.

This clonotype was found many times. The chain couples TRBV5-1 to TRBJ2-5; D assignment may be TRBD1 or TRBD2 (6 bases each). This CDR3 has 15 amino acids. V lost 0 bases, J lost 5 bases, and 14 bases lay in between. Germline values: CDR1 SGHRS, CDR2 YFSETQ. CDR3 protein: CASSLDGGREETQYF. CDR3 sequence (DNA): TGCGCCAGCAGCTTGGATGGGGGGCGCGAGGAGACCCAGTACTTC. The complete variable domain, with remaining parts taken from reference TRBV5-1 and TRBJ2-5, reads KAGVTQTPRYLIKTRGQQVTLSCSPISGHRSVSWYQQTPGQGLQFLFEYFSETQRNKGNFPGRFSGRQFSNSRSEMNVSTLELGDSALYLCASSLDGGREETQYFGPGTRLLVL.

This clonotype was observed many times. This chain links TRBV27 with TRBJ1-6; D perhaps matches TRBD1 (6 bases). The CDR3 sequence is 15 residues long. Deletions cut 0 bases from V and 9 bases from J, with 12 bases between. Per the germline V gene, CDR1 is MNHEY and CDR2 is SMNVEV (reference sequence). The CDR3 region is CASSLSPGVGSPLHF. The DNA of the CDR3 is TGTGCCAGCAGTTTATCGCCAGGGGTAGGTTCACCCCTCCACTTT.

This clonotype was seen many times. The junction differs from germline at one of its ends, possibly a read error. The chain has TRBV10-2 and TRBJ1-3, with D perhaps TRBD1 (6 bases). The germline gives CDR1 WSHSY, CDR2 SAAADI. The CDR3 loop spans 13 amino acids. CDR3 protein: CASSEQQGSTIYF. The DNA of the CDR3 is TGCGCCAGCAGTGAACAACAGGGAAGCACCATATATTTT.